This TCR beta chain was found in a study of OX40 agonist ivuxolimab in advanced cancers. Across the whole study: Intravenous ivuxolimab was administered to patients every 2 weeks at 0.01 to 10 mg/kg. Whole-study results and caveats: Both CD4+ and CD8+ T cell populations in blood had undergone clonal expansion by week 6 at 0.1 to 3.0 mg/kg. In a subset of nonresponders, normalized T-cell clonal expansion was also low.

Concerning this clone itself: Its target is unknown.

Clones were read by immunoSEQ multiplex PCR, and TCRdb kept only the in-frame ones, dropping some. Of tens of thousands of clones listed, around 90% are singletons. Samples of blood were obtained at baseline, on cycle 4 day 1, and on cycle 7 day 1. The length of the CDR3 is 15 residues. The ends were cut back, 0 bases at V and 1 base at J, with 6 bases in the middle. Germline V gives CDR1 LNHNV, CDR2 YYDKDF (reference sequence). The V and J genes are TRBV15 and TRBJ2-2, with D unclear. The source is an adult with an advanced solid tumor such as melanoma, head and neck, liver or kidney cancer. This specimen was CD4+ or CD8+ T cells sorted from blood, taken in a trial of the OX40 agonist ivuxolimab. Here the CDR3 DNA reads TGTGCCACCAGCAGAGATAGGAAGAACACCGGGGAGCTGTTTTTT. It specifies CATSRDRKNTGELFF.